This TCR beta chain was sequenced during a study of cytomegalovirus exposure and HLA in healthy donors. At the level of the study: Assignment to the Caucasian-associated ancestry cluster applied to approximately 79% of the roughly 410 genotyped donors.

The donors comprised healthy bone marrow donors. 13 Jbeta primers and 60 Vbeta primers were used for the PCR. The repertoire was sequenced with immunoSEQ multiplex PCR; TCRdb's copy has only in-frame clones and lacks some. Among some 150,000 clones listed, roughly 76% were seen once. Whole-study findings and limits: It is likely that the observed cluster of highly shared sequence variants was a sequencing artifact. When presence/absence was analysed, sequencing depth was taken to be roughly uniform across donors.

Comments on this clone: No antigen is known for it.

This CDR3 comprises 15 residues. In germline, CDR1 is SGHTA, CDR2 FQGTGA. V usage is TRBV7-3 and J usage is TRBJ2-5; 7 positions agree with TRBD2. TRBJ2-7 matches the DNA end more closely, so the J call is doubtful. The specimen sequenced was PBMCs. This clonotype was obtained from a woman in her 30s in good health and CMV-seronegative. DNA of the CDR3: TGTGCCAGCAGCCCGCAGGGAGGGCCCTCCTACGAGCAGTACTTC. Residues: CASSPQGGPSYEQYF.